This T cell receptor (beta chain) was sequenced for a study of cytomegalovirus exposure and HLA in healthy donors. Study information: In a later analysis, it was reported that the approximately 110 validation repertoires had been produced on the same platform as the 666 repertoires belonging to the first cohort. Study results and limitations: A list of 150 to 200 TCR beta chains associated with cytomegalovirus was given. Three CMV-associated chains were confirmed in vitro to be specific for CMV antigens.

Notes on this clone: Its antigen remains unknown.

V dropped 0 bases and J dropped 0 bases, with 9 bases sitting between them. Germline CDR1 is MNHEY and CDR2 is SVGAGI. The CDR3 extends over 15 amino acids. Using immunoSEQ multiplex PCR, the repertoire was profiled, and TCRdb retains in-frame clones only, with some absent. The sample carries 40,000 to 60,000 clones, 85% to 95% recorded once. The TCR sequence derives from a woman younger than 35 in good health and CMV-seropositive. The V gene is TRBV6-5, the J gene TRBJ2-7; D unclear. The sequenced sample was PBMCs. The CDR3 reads CASSYSGLLSYEQYF. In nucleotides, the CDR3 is TGTGCCAGCAGTTACTCGGGCCTCCTCTCCTACGAGCAGTACTTC.